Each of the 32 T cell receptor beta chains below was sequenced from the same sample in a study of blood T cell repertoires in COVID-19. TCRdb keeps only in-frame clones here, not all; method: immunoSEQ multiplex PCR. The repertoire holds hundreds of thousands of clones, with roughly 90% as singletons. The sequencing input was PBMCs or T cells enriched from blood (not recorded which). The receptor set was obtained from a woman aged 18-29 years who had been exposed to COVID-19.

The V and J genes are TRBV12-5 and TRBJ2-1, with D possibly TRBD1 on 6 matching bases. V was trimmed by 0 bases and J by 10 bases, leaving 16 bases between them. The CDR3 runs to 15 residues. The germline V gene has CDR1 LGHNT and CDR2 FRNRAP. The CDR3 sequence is CASGLVTGPVGEQFF. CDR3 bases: TGTGCTAGTGGTTTGGTAACAGGGCCGGTGGGGGAGCAGTTCTTC.

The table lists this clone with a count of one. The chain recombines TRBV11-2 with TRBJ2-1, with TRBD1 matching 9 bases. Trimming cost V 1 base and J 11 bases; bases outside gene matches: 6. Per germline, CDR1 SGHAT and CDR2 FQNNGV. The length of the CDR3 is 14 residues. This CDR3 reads CASSLAGTGKQQFF. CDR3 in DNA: TGTGCCAGCAGCTTAGCGGGGACAGGGAAACAGCAGTTCTTC.

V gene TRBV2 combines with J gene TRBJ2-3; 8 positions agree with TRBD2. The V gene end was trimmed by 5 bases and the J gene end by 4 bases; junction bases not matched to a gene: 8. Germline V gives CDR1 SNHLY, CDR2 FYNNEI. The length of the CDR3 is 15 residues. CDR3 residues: CASSFGSGRPDTQYF. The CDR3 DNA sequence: TGTGCCAGCAGTTTCGGGAGCGGGAGACCAGATACGCAGTATTTT.

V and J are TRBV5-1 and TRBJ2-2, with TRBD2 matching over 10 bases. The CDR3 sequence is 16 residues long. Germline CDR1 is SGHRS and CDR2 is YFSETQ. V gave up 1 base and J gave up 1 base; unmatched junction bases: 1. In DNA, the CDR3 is TGCGCCAGCAGCTTGACTAGCGGGGTGAACACCGGGGAGCTGTTTTTT. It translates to CASSLTSGVNTGELFF.

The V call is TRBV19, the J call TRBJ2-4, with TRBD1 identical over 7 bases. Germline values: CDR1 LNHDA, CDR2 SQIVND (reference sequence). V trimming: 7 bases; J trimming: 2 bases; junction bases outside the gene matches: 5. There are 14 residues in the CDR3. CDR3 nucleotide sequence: TGTGCCAGTAAGGGGGCAGCCTCCAAAAACATTCAGTACTTC. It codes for CASKGAASKNIQYF.

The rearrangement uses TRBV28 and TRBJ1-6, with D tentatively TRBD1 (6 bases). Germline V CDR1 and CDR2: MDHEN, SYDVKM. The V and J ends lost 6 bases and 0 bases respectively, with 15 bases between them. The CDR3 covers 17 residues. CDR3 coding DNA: TGTGCCAGCAGGTCGGCGGGGGCGAGCTCCTATAATTCACCCCTCCACTTT. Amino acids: CASRSAGASSYNSPLHF.

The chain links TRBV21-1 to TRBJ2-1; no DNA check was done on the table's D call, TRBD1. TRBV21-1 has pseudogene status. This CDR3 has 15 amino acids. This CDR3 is CASSKSSKPLNEQFF. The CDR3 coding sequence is TGTGCCAGCAGCAAATCCAGTAAACCTCTCAATGAGCAGTTCTTC.

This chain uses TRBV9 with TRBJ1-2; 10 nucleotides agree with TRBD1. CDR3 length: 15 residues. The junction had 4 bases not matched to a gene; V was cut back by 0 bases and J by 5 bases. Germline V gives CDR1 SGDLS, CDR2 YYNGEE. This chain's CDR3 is CASSVGTGGWYGYTF. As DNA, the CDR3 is TGTGCCAGCAGCGTAGGGACAGGGGGGTGGTATGGCTACACCTTC.

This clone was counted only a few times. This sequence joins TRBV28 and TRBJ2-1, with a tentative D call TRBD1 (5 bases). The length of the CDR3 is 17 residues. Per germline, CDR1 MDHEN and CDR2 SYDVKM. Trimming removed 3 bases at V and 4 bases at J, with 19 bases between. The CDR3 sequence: CASSFEHYDNRYNEQFF. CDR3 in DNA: TGTGCCAGCAGTTTCGAACATTACGATAACAGGTACAATGAGCAGTTCTTC.

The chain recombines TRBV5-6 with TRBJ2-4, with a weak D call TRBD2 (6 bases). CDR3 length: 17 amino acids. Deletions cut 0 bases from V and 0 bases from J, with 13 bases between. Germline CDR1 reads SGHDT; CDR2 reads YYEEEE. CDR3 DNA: TGTGCCAGCAGCTTGGCGGAGGGCCGACTAGCCAAAAACATTCAGTACTTC. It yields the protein CASSLAEGRLAKNIQYF.

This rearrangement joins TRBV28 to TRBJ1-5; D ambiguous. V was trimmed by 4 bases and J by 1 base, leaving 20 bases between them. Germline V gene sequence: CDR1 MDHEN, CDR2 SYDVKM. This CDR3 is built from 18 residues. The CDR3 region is CASSSAGGSRESNQPQHF. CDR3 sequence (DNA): TGTGCCAGCAGTTCCGCGGGAGGCTCAAGGGAAAGCAATCAGCCCCAGCATTTT.

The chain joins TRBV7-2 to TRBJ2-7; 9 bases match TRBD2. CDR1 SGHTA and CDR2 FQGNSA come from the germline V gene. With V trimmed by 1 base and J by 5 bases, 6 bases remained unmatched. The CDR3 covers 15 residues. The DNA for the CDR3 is TGTGCCAGCAGCTTAGTGCGGACTAGCGTCCACGAGCAGTACTTC. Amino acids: CASSLVRTSVHEQYF. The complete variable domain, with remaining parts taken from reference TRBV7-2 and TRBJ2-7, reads GAGVSQSPSNKVTEKGKDVELRCDPISGHTALYWYRQSLGQGLEFLIYFQGNSAPDKSGLPSDRFSAERTGGSVSTLTIQRTQQEDSAVYLCASSLVRTSVHEQYFGPGTRLTVT.

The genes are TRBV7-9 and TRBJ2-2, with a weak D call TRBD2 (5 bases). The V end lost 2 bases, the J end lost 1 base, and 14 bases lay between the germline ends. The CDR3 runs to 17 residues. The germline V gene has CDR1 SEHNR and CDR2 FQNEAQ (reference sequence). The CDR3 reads CASSLSSQTKNTGELFF. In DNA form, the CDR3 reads TGTGCCAGCAGCTTATCGTCACAGACTAAGAACACCGGGGAGCTGTTTTTT.

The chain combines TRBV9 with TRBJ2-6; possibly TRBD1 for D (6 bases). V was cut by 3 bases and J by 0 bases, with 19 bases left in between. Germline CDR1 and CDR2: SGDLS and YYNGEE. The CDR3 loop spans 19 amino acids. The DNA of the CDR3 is TGTGCCAGCAGCGAGGCCGTGGACAGCTATTCCTCTGGGGCCAACGTCCTGACTTTC. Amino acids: CASSEAVDSYSSGANVLTF.

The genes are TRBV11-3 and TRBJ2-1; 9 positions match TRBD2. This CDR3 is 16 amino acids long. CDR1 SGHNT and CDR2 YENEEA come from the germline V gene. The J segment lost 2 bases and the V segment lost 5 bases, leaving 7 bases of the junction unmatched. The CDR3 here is CASSAGTSSTYNEQFF. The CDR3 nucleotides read TGTGCCAGCAGCGCCGGGACTAGCAGCACCTACAATGAGCAGTTCTTC.

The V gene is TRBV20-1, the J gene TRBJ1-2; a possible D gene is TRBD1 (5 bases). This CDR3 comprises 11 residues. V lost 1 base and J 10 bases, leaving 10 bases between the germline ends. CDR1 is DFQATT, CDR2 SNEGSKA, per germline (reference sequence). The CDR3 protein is CSARGQGYYTF. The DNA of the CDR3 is TGCAGTGCTAGAGGGCAGGGATACTACACCTTC.

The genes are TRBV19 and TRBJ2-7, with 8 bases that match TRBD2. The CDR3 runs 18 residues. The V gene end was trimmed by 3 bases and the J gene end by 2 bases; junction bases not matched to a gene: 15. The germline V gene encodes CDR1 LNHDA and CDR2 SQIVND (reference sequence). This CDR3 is CASSIRSVSGGPTYEQYF. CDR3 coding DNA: TGTGCCAGTAGTATCCGGTCGGTGAGCGGGGGCCCAACCTACGAGCAGTACTTC. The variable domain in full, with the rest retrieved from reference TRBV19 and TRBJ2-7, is DGGITQSPKYLFRKEGQNVTLSCEQNLNHDAMYWYRQDPGQGLRLIYYSQIVNDFQKGDIAEGYSVSREKKESFPLTVTSAQKNPTAFYLCASSIRSVSGGPTYEQYFGPGTRLTVT.

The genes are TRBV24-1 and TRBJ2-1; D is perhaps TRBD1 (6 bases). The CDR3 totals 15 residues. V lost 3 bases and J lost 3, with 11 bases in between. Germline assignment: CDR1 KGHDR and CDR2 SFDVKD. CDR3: CATSDPGDIYNEQFF. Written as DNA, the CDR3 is TGTGCCACCAGTGATCCAGGGGACATCTACAATGAGCAGTTCTTC.

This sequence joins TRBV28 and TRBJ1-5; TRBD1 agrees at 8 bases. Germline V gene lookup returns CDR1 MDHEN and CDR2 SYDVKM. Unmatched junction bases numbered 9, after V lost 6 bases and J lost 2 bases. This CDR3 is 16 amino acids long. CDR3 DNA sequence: TGTGCCAGCAGCCACAGCCGACAGGGGCGCAATCAGCCCCAGCATTTT. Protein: CASSHSRQGRNQPQHF.

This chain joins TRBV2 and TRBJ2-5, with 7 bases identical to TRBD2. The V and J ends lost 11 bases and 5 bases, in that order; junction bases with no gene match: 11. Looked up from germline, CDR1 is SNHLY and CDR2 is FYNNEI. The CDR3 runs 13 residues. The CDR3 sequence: CAPQSGNGETQYF. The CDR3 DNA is TGTGCCCCCCAGAGCGGGAACGGGGAGACCCAGTACTTC.

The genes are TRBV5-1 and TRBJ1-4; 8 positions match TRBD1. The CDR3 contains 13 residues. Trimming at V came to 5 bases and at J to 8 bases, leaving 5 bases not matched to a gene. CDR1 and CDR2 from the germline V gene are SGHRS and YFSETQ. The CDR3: CASRDREGEKLFF. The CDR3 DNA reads TGCGCCAGCAGGGACAGGGAGGGCGAAAAACTGTTTTTT.

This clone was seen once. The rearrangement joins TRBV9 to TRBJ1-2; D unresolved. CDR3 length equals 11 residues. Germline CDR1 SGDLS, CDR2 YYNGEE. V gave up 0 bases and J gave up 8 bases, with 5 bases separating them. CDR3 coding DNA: TGTGCCAGCAGCGTAGTACGGGGCTACACCTTC. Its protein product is CASSVVRGYTF.

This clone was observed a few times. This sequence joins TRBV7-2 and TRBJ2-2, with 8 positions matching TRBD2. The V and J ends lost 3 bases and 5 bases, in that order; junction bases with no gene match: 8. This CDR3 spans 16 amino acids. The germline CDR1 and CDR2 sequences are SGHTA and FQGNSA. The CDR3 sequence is CASSFLAAGDTGELFF. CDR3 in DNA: TGTGCCAGCAGCTTCTTAGCAGCGGGAGATACCGGGGAGCTGTTTTTT.

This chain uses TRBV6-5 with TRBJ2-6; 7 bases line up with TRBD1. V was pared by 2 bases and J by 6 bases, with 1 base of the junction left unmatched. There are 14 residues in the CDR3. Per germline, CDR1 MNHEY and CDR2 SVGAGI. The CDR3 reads CASSYDRVANVLTF. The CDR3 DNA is TGTGCCAGCAGTTACGACAGGGTGGCCAACGTCCTGACTTTC.

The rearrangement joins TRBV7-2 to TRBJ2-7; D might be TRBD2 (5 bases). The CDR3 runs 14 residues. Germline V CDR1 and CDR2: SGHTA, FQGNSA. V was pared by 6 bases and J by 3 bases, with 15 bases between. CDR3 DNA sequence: TGTGCCAGCAGTTTGAGAAGAGGGAACTACGAGCAGTACTTC. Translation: CASSLRRGNYEQYF.

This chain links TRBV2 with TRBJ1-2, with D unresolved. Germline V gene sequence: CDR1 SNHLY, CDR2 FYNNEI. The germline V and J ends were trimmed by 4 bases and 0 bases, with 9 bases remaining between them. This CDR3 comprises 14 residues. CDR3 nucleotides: TGTGCCAGCAGTGGGCCGGGATCTAACTATGGCTACACCTTC. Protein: CASSGPGSNYGYTF.

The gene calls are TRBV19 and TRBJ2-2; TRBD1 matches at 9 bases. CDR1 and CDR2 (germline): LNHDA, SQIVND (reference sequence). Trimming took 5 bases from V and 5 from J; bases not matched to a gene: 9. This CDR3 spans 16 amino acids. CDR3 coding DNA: TGTGCCAGTAGTTGGGGCAACAGGGGGCCGACCGGGGAGCTGTTTTTT. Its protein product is CASSWGNRGPTGELFF.

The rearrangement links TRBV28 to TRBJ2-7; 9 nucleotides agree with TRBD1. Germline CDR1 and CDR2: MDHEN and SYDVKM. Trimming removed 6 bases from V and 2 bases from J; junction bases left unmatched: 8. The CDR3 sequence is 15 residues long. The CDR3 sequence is CASSGTGTGTYEQYF. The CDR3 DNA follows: TGTGCCAGCAGCGGAACCGGGACAGGGACCTACGAGCAGTACTTC.

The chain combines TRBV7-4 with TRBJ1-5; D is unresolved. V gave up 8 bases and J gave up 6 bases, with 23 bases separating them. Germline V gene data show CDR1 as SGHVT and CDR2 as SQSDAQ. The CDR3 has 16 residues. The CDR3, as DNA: TGTGCCAGCCCCCTTCCCCTTAGAGCGCCGGGTCAGCCCCAGCATTTT. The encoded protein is CASPLPLRAPGQPQHF.

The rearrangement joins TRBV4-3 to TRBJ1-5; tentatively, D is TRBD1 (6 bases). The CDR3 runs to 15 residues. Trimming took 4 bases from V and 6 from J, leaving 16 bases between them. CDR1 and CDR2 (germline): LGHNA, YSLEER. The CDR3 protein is CASSPHRVGVQPQHF. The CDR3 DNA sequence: TGCGCCAGCAGCCCGCACAGGGTCGGGGTTCAGCCCCAGCATTTT.

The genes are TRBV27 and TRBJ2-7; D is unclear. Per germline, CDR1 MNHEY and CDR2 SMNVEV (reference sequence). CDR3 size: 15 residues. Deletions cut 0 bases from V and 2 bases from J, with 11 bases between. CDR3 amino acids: CASSLSSSHPYEQYF. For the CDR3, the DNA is TGTGCCAGCAGTTTATCCAGTTCACACCCCTACGAGCAGTACTTC.

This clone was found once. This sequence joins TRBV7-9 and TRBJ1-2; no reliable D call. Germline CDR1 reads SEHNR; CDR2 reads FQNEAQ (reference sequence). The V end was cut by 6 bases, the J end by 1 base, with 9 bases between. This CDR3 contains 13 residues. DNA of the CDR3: TGTGCCAGCAGGACCGGGAATAACTATGGCTACACCTTC. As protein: CASRTGNNYGYTF. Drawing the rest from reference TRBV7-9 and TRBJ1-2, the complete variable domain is DTGVSQNPRHKITKRGQNVTFRCDPISEHNRLYWYRQTLGQGPEFLTYFQNEAQLEKSRLLSDRFSAERPKGSFSTLEIQRTEQGDSAMYLCASRTGNNYGYTFGSGTRLTVV.